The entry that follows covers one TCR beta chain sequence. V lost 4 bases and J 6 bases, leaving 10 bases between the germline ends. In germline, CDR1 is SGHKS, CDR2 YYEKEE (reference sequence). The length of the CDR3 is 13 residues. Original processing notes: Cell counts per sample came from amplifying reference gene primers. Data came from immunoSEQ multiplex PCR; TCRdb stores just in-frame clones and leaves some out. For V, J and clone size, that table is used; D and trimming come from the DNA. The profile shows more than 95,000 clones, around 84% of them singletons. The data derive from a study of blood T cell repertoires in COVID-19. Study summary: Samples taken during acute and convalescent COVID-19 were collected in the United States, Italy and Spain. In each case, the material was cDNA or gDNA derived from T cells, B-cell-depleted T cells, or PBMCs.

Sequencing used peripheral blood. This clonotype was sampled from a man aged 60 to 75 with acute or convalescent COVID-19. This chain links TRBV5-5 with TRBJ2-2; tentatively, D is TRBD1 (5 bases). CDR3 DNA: TGTGCCAGCAGCCCGCAGGGTGCCGGGGAGCTGTTTTTT. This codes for CASSPQGAGELFF.